The text below deals with one TCR beta chain. The data belong to a study of T cell changes during pregnancy in multiple sclerosis. This table comes from immunoSEQ multiplex PCR, and its TCRdb copy is limited to in-frame clones, with some not included. The table records 60,000 to 75,000 clones, roughly 90% of them present only once. The clonotype originates from a female donor with multiple sclerosis, enrolled in a pregnancy study. This specimen was peripheral blood, taken before pregnancy.

The DNA of the CDR3 is TGTGCCAGCACCCTAAACGCTGAAGCTTTCTTT. Its protein is CASTLNAEAFF. The rearrangement links TRBV2 to TRBJ1-1, with no clear D. The CDR3 totals 11 residues. Germline V lookup: CDR1 SNHLY, CDR2 FYNNEI. Trimming cost V 7 bases and J 6 bases, with 9 bases left between them.